This T cell receptor (beta chain) comes out of a study of T cells in Graves' hyperthyroidism and ophthalmopathy. Of note for this clonotype: As yet, its antigen is unknown.

TCR beta CDR3 sequences were amplified from RNA transcripts. Researchers ran a first-round RT-PCR on the TCR CDR3 using the HTBI primer set. Using its own MiXCR run on the multiplex PCR reads, TCRdb lists one record per CDR3 protein. Of approximately 530,000 distinct CDR3 sequences in the sample, roughly a sixth were seen once. CDR3 length equals 13 residues. Germline-derived CDR1 and CDR2 are MGHDK and SYGVNS. Trimming took off 4 bases at V and 6 bases at J, with 11 bases between the two ends. Findings and limits, study-wide: Appearing also in blood were most of the thyroid clonotypes expanded above 0.001.

Newly diagnosed patients aged 18 to 65 had hyperthyroidism of under 2 months' duration. This TCR was sampled from a woman younger than 35 with Graves' hyperthyroidism. The material sequenced was blood. J is TRBJ2-3 and V is TRBV25-1; D perhaps matches TRBD1 (5 bases). CDR3 sequence: CASSARGADTQYF. CDR3 nucleotides: TGTGCCAGCAGTGCTAGGGGCGCGGATACGCAGTATTTT. The full variable domain, completed using reference TRBV25-1 and TRBJ2-3, is EADIYQTPRYLVIGTGKKITLECSQTMGHDKMYWYQQDPGMELHLIHYSYGVNSTEKGDLSSESTVSRIRTEHFPLTLESARPSHTSQYLCASSARGADTQYFGPGTRLTVL.